One and the same sample provided the 21 T cell receptor beta chains below, sequenced in a study of CD8+ T cells in alopecia areata. Following RNA extraction, reverse transcription yielded cDNA that acted as the sequencing template. The repertoire was sequenced with immunoSEQ multiplex PCR; TCRdb's copy has only in-frame clones and lacks some. The repertoire holds approximately 300,000 clones, with 58% as singletons. Treatment meaning: oral pan-JAK inhibitor, 5-10 mg twice daily. Sequences were derived from CD4+ T cells sorted from blood, sampled at week 24, from a patient treated with tofacitinib. These receptors originate from a human donor with alopecia areata.

The chain recombines TRBV30 with TRBJ1-4, with a possible D match to TRBD1 (5 bases). The CDR3 has 15 residues. Between the trimmed V and J ends, which lost 2 bases and 9 bases, there was a span of 19 bases. Germline lookup yields CDR1 GTSNPN and CDR2 SVGIG (reference sequence). The chain's CDR3 is CAWSRDPGTTKKLFF. The CDR3 DNA is TGTGCCTGGAGTAGGGACCCAGGAACGACCAAAAAACTGTTTTTT.

In this sample, this clone turned up a few times. This chain uses TRBV25-1 with TRBJ1-1; D ambiguous. The CDR3 totals 15 residues. Germline-derived CDR1 and CDR2 are MGHDK and SYGVNS. Trimming removed 2 bases from V and 4 bases from J, with 14 bases in between. CDR3 sequence reads: CASSENVGGPTEAFF. The CDR3 coding sequence is TGTGCCAGCAGTGAAAACGTTGGAGGGCCCACTGAAGCTTTCTTT.

The chain's CDR3 is CASSLERVAGANVLTF. The CDR3 DNA follows: TGTGCCAGCAGCTTGGAGCGGGTGGCTGGGGCCAACGTCCTGACTTTC. The rearrangement joins TRBV5-4 to TRBJ2-6, with a tentative D call TRBD2 (6 bases). The CDR3 loop spans 16 amino acids. The ends were cut back, 0 bases at V and 2 bases at J, with 9 bases in the middle. In germline, CDR1 is SGHNT, CDR2 YYREEE (reference sequence).

This clone came up a few times. The J gene is TRBJ2-1, the V gene TRBV29-1, with TRBD2 identical over 11 bases. This CDR3 contains 12 residues. From germline, CDR1 is SQVTM and CDR2 ANQGSEA. V trimming: 8 bases; J trimming: 16 bases; junction bases outside the gene matches: 13. The CDR3 here is CSSSFPGLAEFF. The CDR3 DNA reads as TGCAGCTCCTCGTTTCCGGGACTAGCGGAATTCTTC.

The chain joins TRBV27 to TRBJ1-2, with D unclear. The ends were cut back, 6 bases at V and 1 base at J, with 12 bases in the middle. This CDR3 region has 14 residues. Germline CDR1 is MNHEY and CDR2 is SMNVEV (reference sequence). In nucleotides, the CDR3 is TGTGCCAGCAGATCAAAGGGCCTTAACTATGGCTACACCTTC. Its protein product is CASRSKGLNYGYTF.

This clone was seen more than once but under ten times. The chain carries TRBV30 and TRBJ2-1; D perhaps matches TRBD1 (5 bases). V lost 0 bases and J lost 7, with 16 bases in between. Germline values: CDR1 GTSNPN, CDR2 SVGIG (reference sequence). The CDR3 has 15 residues. The CDR3 loop is CAWSVHPLRGNEQFF. CDR3 DNA: TGTGCCTGGAGTGTACACCCCTTAAGGGGTAATGAGCAGTTCTTC.

This clone was found once. V gene TRBV25-1 combines with J gene TRBJ2-7; 9 nucleotides align to TRBD1. The V and J ends lost 1 base and 6 bases, in that order; junction bases with no gene match: 1. CDR1 MGHDK and CDR2 SYGVNS come from the germline V gene. The CDR3 has 13 residues. CDR3 protein: CASSEWTGVEQYF. DNA of the CDR3: TGTGCCAGCAGTGAATGGACAGGGGTCGAGCAGTACTTC.

This chain joins TRBV29-1 and TRBJ1-2, with D uncertain. The CDR3 spans 12 residues. CDR1 is SQVTM and CDR2 is ANQGSEA in the germline V gene. The germline V and J ends were trimmed by 3 bases and 1 base, with 6 bases remaining between them. The CDR3 loop reads CSVDTLNYGYTF. Written as DNA, the CDR3 is TGCAGCGTTGACACACTTAACTATGGCTACACCTTC. Supplemented by reference TRBV29-1 and TRBJ1-2, the full variable domain reads SAVISQKPSRDICQRGTSLTIQCQVDSQVTMMFWYRQQPGQSLTLIATANQGSEATYESGFVIDKFPISRPNLTFSTLTVSNMSPEDSSIYLCSVDTLNYGYTFGSGTRLTVV.

This chain joins TRBV29-1 and TRBJ2-2; a possible D gene is TRBD2 (7 bases). The V gene's germline CDR1 is SQVTM and CDR2 ANQGSEA. Deletions cut 0 bases from V and 4 bases from J, with 12 bases between. The CDR3 extends over 15 amino acids. Here the CDR3 reads CSVEEGGRTTGELFF. CDR3 coding DNA: TGCAGCGTTGAAGAGGGGGGGCGCACCACCGGGGAGCTGTTTTTT.

This clone has a single count. The J gene is TRBJ2-4, the V gene TRBV4-3; 8 bases line up with TRBD2. The CDR3 covers 14 residues. Germline V gene data show CDR1 as LGHNA and CDR2 as YSLEER. Losses at the gene ends were 4 bases for V and 7 bases for J; bases not matched to a gene: 6. CDR3: CASSPRGGSNIQYF. The CDR3 DNA sequence: TGCGCCAGCAGCCCTCGGGGGGGGAGCAACATTCAGTACTTC.

V gene TRBV5-1 combines with J gene TRBJ2-5; the D gene is possibly TRBD2 (5 bases). Germline values: CDR1 SGHRS, CDR2 YFSETQ. V was trimmed by 3 bases and J by 5 bases, leaving 8 bases between them. The CDR3 totals 12 residues. CDR3 sequence reads: CASSSEGETQYF. The CDR3 nucleotides are TGCGCCAGCAGCTCCGAGGGCGAGACCCAGTACTTC. The entire variable domain, with the rest obtained from reference TRBV5-1 and TRBJ2-5, is as follows: KAGVTQTPRYLIKTRGQQVTLSCSPISGHRSVSWYQQTPGQGLQFLFEYFSETQRNKGNFPGRFSGRQFSNSRSEMNVSTLELGDSALYLCASSSEGETQYFGPGTRLLVL.

This clone has a handful of counts. The V call is TRBV15, the J call TRBJ1-3, with no clear D. Trimming stripped 1 base from V and 7 bases from J, with 8 bases between. This CDR3 has 13 amino acids. Germline CDR1 is LNHNV and CDR2 is YYDKDF (reference sequence). The CDR3, as DNA: TGTGCCACCAGCAGAGTAGCGTGGAACACCATATATTTT. It translates to CATSRVAWNTIYF.

The chain joins TRBV30 to TRBJ2-5, with D perhaps assigned TRBD1 or TRBD2 (5 bases each). Germline lookup yields CDR1 GTSNPN and CDR2 SVGIG (reference sequence). The CDR3 sequence is 16 residues long. Trimming stripped 1 base from V and 2 bases from J, with 17 bases between. The chain's CDR3 is CAWSGLGDRRQETQYF. CDR3 bases: TGTGCCTGGAGTGGTTTGGGGGACCGCCGTCAAGAGACCCAGTACTTC.

This clone was counted a few times. The rearrangement links TRBV18 to TRBJ1-1; D remains ambiguous. V gave up 0 bases and J gave up 5 bases, with 7 bases separating them. Germline V gene lookup returns CDR1 KGHSH and CDR2 LQKENI. The CDR3 length is 13 residues. DNA of the CDR3: TGTGCCAGCTCACCACCGGGAGGGACTGAAGCTTTCTTT. It codes for CASSPPGGTEAFF.

V gene TRBV30 combines with J gene TRBJ1-6; D possibly corresponds to TRBD1 (6 bases). Trimming took off 3 bases at V and 7 bases at J, with 16 bases between the two ends. Germline CDR1 GTSNPN, CDR2 SVGIG (reference sequence). The CDR3 is 15 residues long. The CDR3 sequence is CAWSGQQGFNSPLHF. Written as DNA, the CDR3 is TGTGCCTGGAGCGGACAACAGGGATTCAATTCACCCCTCCACTTT.

In this sample, this clone turned up a few times. The genes are TRBV6-1 and TRBJ1-1; TRBD1 agrees at 7 bases. With 9 bases clipped from V and 0 bases from J, the junction kept 4 bases outside the gene matches. Germline values: CDR1 MNHNS, CDR2 SASEGT. The CDR3 sequence is 13 residues long. The CDR3 region is CASPGQMNTEAFF. CDR3 nucleotide sequence: TGTGCCAGTCCGGGACAGATGAACACTGAAGCTTTCTTT.

V is TRBV30 and J is TRBJ2-3; D may be TRBD2 (6 bases). With 6 bases removed from V and 3 bases from J, the gap between germline ends came to 10 bases. The CDR3 is 12 residues long. Germline V gene data show CDR1 as GTSNPN and CDR2 as SVGIG (reference sequence). CDR3 in DNA: TGTGCCTGTACCCGGGGGACAGATACGCAGTATTTT. Translated: CACTRGTDTQYF.

This sequence joins TRBV7-6 and TRBJ1-5; D is perhaps TRBD1 (6 bases). Trimming cost V 5 bases and J 1 base, with 15 bases left between them. CDR1 SGHVS and CDR2 FNYEAQ come from the germline V gene. The length of the CDR3 is 16 residues. CDR3 nucleotides: TGTGCCAGCAGCCCAACGGGGGCGCCGAGCAATCAGCCCCAGCATTTT. Protein: CASSPTGAPSNQPQHF.

The chain uses TRBV7-9 and TRBJ2-7, with TRBD1 matching over 7 bases. The CDR3 spans 14 residues. Germline V CDR1 and CDR2: SEHNR, FQNEAQ (reference sequence). J lost 5 bases, V lost 1 base, and 5 bases had no gene match. In DNA, the CDR3 is TGTGCCAGCAGCTTAGAGGGGGCCTTCGACGAGCAGTACTTC. Translating it yields CASSLEGAFDEQYF.

The chain employs TRBV4-1 and TRBJ1-5, with 10 bases matching TRBD1. Germline assignment: CDR1 MGHRA and CDR2 YSYEKL. The trim removed 4 bases at V and 4 bases at J, leaving 4 bases unmatched. CDR3 length: 15 amino acids. The chain's CDR3 is CASSPPGQGNQPQHF. In nucleotides, the CDR3 is TGCGCCAGCAGCCCCCCGGGACAGGGGAATCAGCCCCAGCATTTT.

This clone was observed a few times. The chain links TRBV5-6 to TRBJ2-2, with 11 bases identical to TRBD1. This CDR3 region has 19 residues. The V gene's germline CDR1 is SGHDT and CDR2 YYEEEE. After removal of 1 base from V and 4 bases from J, the junction contained 12 bases not matched to a gene. CDR3 protein: CASSLPGQGDVLSTGELFF. The CDR3 bases are TGTGCCAGCAGCTTGCCGGGACAGGGGGACGTATTATCCACCGGGGAGCTGTTTTTT.